This is a list of T cell receptor beta chains from one sample in a study of response to subunit inactivated influenza vaccine. TCRdb redid the calling of the RT-PCR reads with MiXCR, one entry per CDR3 protein. This table has about 540,000 distinct CDR3 sequences, 14% appearing once. This material consisted of PBMCs from blood, taken 11 to 12 days after vaccination. These receptors were obtained from a man aged 45-65 years who received an inactivated influenza vaccine. The conserved cysteine and the conserved F or W are not part of the CDR3 here.

13	TRBV3-1	TRBJ1-1	ASSQGVAQNTEAF
15	TRBV7-6	TRBJ2-2	ASSSGLAGAGTGELF
13	TRBV4-2	TRBJ2-2	ASSQDSSRTGELF
13	TRBV15	TRBJ1-2	ATSREEDRLYGYT
16	TRBV5-1	TRBJ2-3	ASSRRTTSGGRTDTQY
12	TRBV2	TRBJ2-7	ASSESSGFYEQY
14	TRBV11-2	TRBJ2-2	ASSLWDLGVAGELF
13	TRBV10-2	TRBJ2-1	ASRASGGTYNEQF
13	TRBV6-1	TRBJ1-4	ASRPPGGYGEKLF
12	TRBV25-1	TRBJ2-7	ASSDPDRSYEQY
13	TRBV4-1	TRBJ2-1	ASSQVLSRPHEQF
12	TRBV7-2	TRBJ2-2	ASSPDRYTGELF
13	TRBV3-1	TRBJ2-2	ASSWGQGAVGELF
12	TRBV7-6	TRBJ1-2	ASSSSAGEYGYT
12	TRBV7-9	TRBJ2-1	ASSLSSPVGEQF
13	TRBV7-2	TRBJ1-2	ASSPDRGWNYGYT
13	TRBV9	TRBJ1-3	ASSKQPFSGNTIY
11	TRBV9	TRBJ2-7	ASSRQASYEQY
12	TRBV7-6	TRBJ2-3	ASSSTGSADTQY
13	TRBV5-1	TRBJ2-5	ASSLEDRRSETQY
12	TRBV5-5	TRBJ2-7	ASRPDPGPYEQY
13	TRBV5-1	TRBJ2-5	ASSGLGQSQETQY
9	TRBV12-3/TRBV12-4	TRBJ1-2	ASRGETGYT
13	TRBV28	TRBJ1-3	ASTVGGMSGNTIY
14	TRBV27	TRBJ2-3	ASKPLVKSGTDTQY
13	TRBV12-3/TRBV12-4	TRBJ1-6	ASSQGTGGVSPLH
12	TRBV6-2/TRBV6-3	TRBJ1-5	ASSYSPGTGPQH